This T cell receptor beta chain was sequenced during a study of early T cells in non-severe SARS-CoV-2 infection. Using its own MiXCR run on the 5' RACE reads, TCRdb lists one record per CDR3 protein. The sample lists tens of thousands of distinct CDR3 sequences; 5.5% to 6.5% were seen once. Germline CDR1 is ENHRY and CDR2 is SYGVKD. CDR3 length: 11 residues. Trimming shortened V by 2 bases and J by 10 bases, and 8 bases separated the two germline ends. This receptor was identified in an adult who was a healthcare worker with PCR-confirmed SARS-CoV-2 infection or an uninfected control (not recorded which). The rearrangement joins TRBV10-3 to TRBJ1-2, with D unclear. Sequenced input: whole blood. CDR3 bases: TGTGCCATCAGTGAGAACATCTTCTACACCTTC. Encoded protein: CAISENIFYTF.